Below, 21 T cell receptor beta chains from the same sample are listed, as sequenced in a study of memory CD4+ T cells and cytomegalovirus serostatus. The sort gate was single viable CD3+CD4+CD8-CD45RO+ cells for memory CD4+ T cells. This table comes from immunoSEQ multiplex PCR, and its TCRdb copy is limited to in-frame clones, with some not included. The data hold under 55,000 clones, with around 80% observed a single time. Sequencing input: memory CD4+ T cells from blood. These receptor sequences come from an adult in good health and CMV-seropositive.

J is TRBJ2-5 and V is TRBV5-4; perhaps D is TRBD1 or TRBD2 (5 bases each). The V end was cut by 3 bases, the J end by 4 bases, with 19 bases between. The germline CDR1 and CDR2 sequences are SGHNT and YYREEE (reference sequence). The CDR3 contains 16 residues. The CDR3 protein is CASSYGTTMGGETQYF. The CDR3 coding sequence is TGTGCCAGCAGCTACGGGACGACTATGGGCGGAGAGACCCAGTACTTC. Using reference TRBV5-4 and TRBJ2-5 for the parts outside the CDR3, the full variable domain is ETGVTQSPTHLIKTRGQQVTLRCSSQSGHNTVSWYQQALGQGPQFIFQYYREEENGRGNFPPRFSGLQFPNYSSELNVNALELDDSALYLCASSYGTTMGGETQYFGPGTRLLVL.

The chain has TRBV28 and TRBJ2-1; the match to TRBD2 covers 14 bases. This CDR3 region has 19 residues. CDR1 MDHEN and CDR2 SYDVKM come from the germline V gene. Losses at the gene ends were 5 bases for V and 0 bases for J; bases not matched to a gene: 9. This CDR3 is CASSKSGLAGASSYNEQFF. DNA for the CDR3: TGTGCCAGCAGTAAATCGGGACTAGCGGGAGCGAGCTCCTACAATGAGCAGTTCTTC.

This clone has more than one count but fewer than ten. The rearrangement links TRBV7-9 to TRBJ2-3; either TRBD1 or TRBD2 may fit D (5 bases each). CDR1 is SEHNR, CDR2 FQNEAQ, per germline (reference sequence). V gave up 1 base and J gave up 0 bases, with 11 bases separating them. CDR3 length equals 16 residues. The CDR3 sequence is CASSLVGTDSTDTQYF. DNA for the CDR3: TGTGCCAGCAGCTTAGTCGGGACCGATAGCACAGATACGCAGTATTTT.

The V call is TRBV12-5, the J call TRBJ1-5; 10 bases are shared with TRBD1. Per germline, CDR1 LGHNT and CDR2 FRNRAP. This CDR3 has 18 residues. V lost 5 bases, J lost 0 bases, and 10 bases stayed unmatched. CDR3 bases: TGTGCTAGTGGTCTGGGACAGGGGACGTCTTTTAGCAATCAGCCCCAGCATTTT. As protein: CASGLGQGTSFSNQPQHF.

The rearrangement joins TRBV5-5 to TRBJ2-7; D is perhaps TRBD1 (7 bases). Germline V gene lookup returns CDR1 SGHKS and CDR2 YYEKEE (reference sequence). The CDR3 is made up of 14 amino acids. Trimming shortened V by 4 bases and J by 6 bases, and 17 bases separated the two germline ends. The CDR3 protein is CASSIRQGGSEQYF. The CDR3 bases are TGTGCCAGCAGCATACGACAGGGAGGTTCCGAGCAGTACTTC.

The genes are TRBV10-1 and TRBJ2-7; unclear D gene. Germline V lookup: CDR1 WNHNN, CDR2 SYGVQD (reference sequence). Deletions cut 0 bases from V and 2 bases from J, with 8 bases between. CDR3 length: 14 residues. CDR3 residues: CASSESPSAYEQYF. CDR3 nucleotides: TGCGCCAGCAGTGAGTCGCCCAGTGCCTACGAGCAGTACTTC.

The V and J genes are TRBV7-2 and TRBJ2-7; D not resolved. Trimming took 2 bases from V and 2 from J, leaving 13 bases between them. The CDR3 has 15 amino acids. CDR1 and CDR2 from the germline V gene are SGHTA and FQGNSA. CDR3 residues: CASSLKLGRTYEQYF. As DNA, the CDR3 is TGTGCCAGCAGCTTAAAGCTAGGCCGAACCTACGAGCAGTACTTC.

The CDR3, as DNA: TGCAGCGTTGAGCTGGCGGCGGGGCTCCCCTACGAGCAGTACTTC. This translates into CSVELAAGLPYEQYF. The chain couples TRBV29-1 to TRBJ2-7; TRBD2 is a possible D gene (6 bases). The CDR3 runs to 15 residues. Germline V gene data show CDR1 as SQVTM and CDR2 as ANQGSEA. V gave up 3 bases and J gave up 2 bases, with 17 bases separating them.

The chain uses TRBV5-4 and TRBJ2-5, with a weak D call TRBD1 (6 bases). Germline V gene data show CDR1 as SGHNT and CDR2 as YYREEE (reference sequence). The CDR3 loop spans 16 amino acids. V was cut by 2 bases and J by 5 bases, with 19 bases left in between. This CDR3 is CASSLRITGSSETQYF. The CDR3 nucleotides are TGTGCCAGCAGCTTACGTATAACAGGGAGTAGCGAGACCCAGTACTTC.

V is TRBV15 and J is TRBJ2-5; the match to TRBD2 covers 9 bases. The CDR3 spans 15 residues. J lost 1 base, V lost 4 bases, and 4 bases had no gene match. Germline V CDR1 and CDR2: LNHNV, YYDKDF (reference sequence). The CDR3 nucleotides are TGTGCCACCAGCACGCGACTAGCGGTCCAAGAGACCCAGTACTTC. Translation gives CATSTRLAVQETQYF.

This clone was seen only a few times. The chain couples TRBV23-1 to TRBJ2-5; the D is unclear. TRBV23-1 is sorted into the ORF group, with uncertain function. Trimming cost V 3 bases and J 0 bases, with 5 bases left between them. The CDR3 runs to 13 residues. CDR3 sequence: CASSHQYQETQYF. CDR3 coding DNA: TGCGCCAGCAGTCATCAATACCAAGAGACCCAGTACTTC.

The CDR3 region is CATTDRNTGELFF. CDR3 in DNA: TGTGCCACTACCGACCGTAACACCGGGGAGCTGTTTTTT. The chain has TRBV28 and TRBJ2-2; D gene ambiguous. There are 13 residues in the CDR3. From germline, CDR1 is MDHEN and CDR2 SYDVKM. The V gene lost 10 bases and the J gene lost 2 bases, with 11 bases spanning the gap.

This chain connects TRBV9 to TRBJ2-7, with 10 bases identical to TRBD1. The CDR3 totals 17 residues. The germline V gene has CDR1 SGDLS and CDR2 YYNGEE. With 4 bases clipped from V and 5 bases from J, the junction kept 15 bases outside the gene matches. CDR3 in DNA: TGTGCCAGCAGCCCCCCGGTCCGGGGGGGGACAGGGGACGAGCAGTACTTC. Amino acid sequence: CASSPPVRGGTGDEQYF.

This sequence joins TRBV29-1 and TRBJ1-2, with TRBD1 identical over 9 bases. There are 14 residues in the CDR3. V was pared by 4 bases and J by 8 bases, with 11 bases of the junction left unmatched. CDR1 and CDR2 (germline): SQVTM, ANQGSEA. The CDR3 loop reads CSVAPTGGKGGYTF. The CDR3 nucleotides are TGCAGCGTTGCACCGACAGGGGGGAAGGGGGGCTACACCTTC.

V gene TRBV18 combines with J gene TRBJ2-5, with D hard to call. CDR3 size: 15 residues. Trimming took off 2 bases at V and 1 base at J, with 11 bases between the two ends. Germline V lookup: CDR1 KGHSH, CDR2 LQKENI. The CDR3 reads CASSPDQTAQETQYF. The CDR3 coding sequence is TGTGCCAGCTCACCAGATCAGACGGCCCAAGAGACCCAGTACTTC. The full variable domain, completed using reference TRBV18 and TRBJ2-5, is NAGVMQNPRHLVRRRGQEARLRCSPMKGHSHVYWYRQLPEEGLKFMVYLQKENIIDESGMPKERFSAEFPKEGPSILRIQQVVRGDSAAYFCASSPDQTAQETQYFGPGTRLLVL.

The V gene is TRBV30, the J gene TRBJ2-7, with D possibly TRBD1 on 5 matching bases. The CDR3 consists of 15 residues. CDR1 GTSNPN and CDR2 SVGIG come from the germline V gene (reference sequence). V was trimmed by 4 bases and J by 3 bases, leaving 19 bases between them. CDR3 sequence reads: CAWIASQDARYEQYF. The CDR3 DNA sequence: TGTGCCTGGATAGCTTCACAGGACGCCCGCTACGAGCAGTACTTC.

This CDR3 is CASSELGGRTYNEQFF. As DNA, the CDR3 is TGTGCCAGCAGTGAATTGGGCGGGAGAACCTACAATGAGCAGTTCTTC. This chain links TRBV25-1 with TRBJ2-1; 7 positions match TRBD2. V dropped 1 base and J dropped 2; count of bases not matched to a gene: 5. The CDR3 totals 16 residues. Germline CDR1 is MGHDK and CDR2 is SYGVNS. Drawing the rest from reference TRBV25-1 and TRBJ2-1, the complete variable domain is EADIYQTPRYLVIGTGKKITLECSQTMGHDKMYWYQQDPGMELHLIHYSYGVNSTEKGDLSSESTVSRIRTEHFPLTLESARPSHTSQYLCASSELGGRTYNEQFFGPGTRLTVL.

The gene calls are TRBV15 and TRBJ1-1; D not resolved. Trimming took 0 bases from V and 3 from J, leaving 5 bases between them. This CDR3 has 13 residues. Germline V gives CDR1 LNHNV, CDR2 YYDKDF (reference sequence). DNA for the CDR3: TGTGCCACCAGCAGAGATGTGCACACTGAAGCTTTCTTT. It codes for CATSRDVHTEAFF.

This clone appeared a single time. CDR3 amino acids: CASSPGSGELFF. The DNA of the CDR3 is TGTGCCAGCAGCCCGGGGAGCGGGGAGCTGTTTTTT. The genes are TRBV11-2 and TRBJ2-2; tentative D call: TRBD2 (5 bases). Germline-derived CDR1 and CDR2 are SGHAT and FQNNGV. Trimming pared 5 bases from V and 7 bases from J, leaving 8 bases between. The CDR3 spans 12 residues.

This sequence joins TRBV6-5 and TRBJ1-1, with 9 bases fitting TRBD1. CDR1 is MNHEY, CDR2 SVGAGI, per germline. The CDR3 is 15 amino acids. V dropped 2 bases and J dropped 8; count of bases not matched to a gene: 9. The CDR3 sequence: CASSYTTGGIGEAFF. The CDR3 DNA follows: TGTGCCAGCAGTTACACCACAGGGGGCATCGGAGAAGCTTTCTTT.

The chain combines TRBV6-1 with TRBJ2-3; D gene uncertain. Germline assignment: CDR1 MNHNS and CDR2 SASEGT. This CDR3 spans 15 amino acids. Trimming stripped 3 bases from V and 1 base from J, with 11 bases between. CDR3 in DNA: TGTGCCAGCAGTGAGTCGTTAATCCGCACAGATACGCAGTATTTT. Protein sequence: CASSESLIRTDTQYF.